These 16 T cell receptor beta chains share one sample of origin, sequenced in a study of tumor-infiltrating lymphocytes in primary liver carcinoma. Constant-region priming of 500 ng total RNA yielded TCR beta cDNA. Three nested multiplex PCR rounds, a slightly modified ARM-PCR method, built the TCR beta libraries. Investigators reported that the first two PCR rounds, at around 11 cycles each, used TRBV1-TRBV30 forward primers with a C-beta reverse primer. TCRdb fed the multiplex PCR reads into MiXCR, producing one record per CDR3 protein. The sample yields 250,000 to 400,000 distinct CDR3 sequences, about 60% seen once. Unsorted whole blood yielded the blood RNA, and germline DNA was also extracted. The source material was peripheral blood. The receptors originated from a middle-aged man with primary liver carcinoma and hepatitis B virus infection.

Here the CDR3 reads CATSDSGTANEKLFF. CDR3 nucleotide sequence: TGTGCCACCAGTGACTCGGGGACGGCTAATGAAAAACTGTTTTTT. The rearrangement links TRBV24-1 to TRBJ1-4, with TRBD1 as a possible D gene (5 bases). This CDR3 is 15 amino acids long. Trimming removed 4 bases at V and 3 bases at J, with 11 bases between. Germline V gene sequence: CDR1 KGHDR, CDR2 SFDVKD.

This clonotype has a handful of counts. CDR3 residues: CASSLEQGAGNEQFF. CDR3 sequence (DNA): TGCGCCAGCAGCTTGGAACAGGGGGCAGGCAATGAGCAGTTCTTC. The chain employs TRBV5-1 and TRBJ2-1; TRBD1 aligns across 9 bases. The CDR3 is 15 amino acids. With V trimmed by 0 bases and J by 6 bases, 4 bases remained unmatched. Germline V lookup: CDR1 SGHRS, CDR2 YFSETQ.

The V gene is TRBV11-2, the J gene TRBJ2-7, with D perhaps being TRBD1 or TRBD2 (5 bases each). The CDR3 spans 15 residues. Looked up from germline, CDR1 is SGHAT and CDR2 is FQNNGV. Trimming left V 2 bases short and J 5 bases short, with 16 bases between. The CDR3 sequence: CASSLFGGFSDEQYF. The CDR3 DNA is TGTGCCAGCAGCTTATTTGGGGGTTTTTCTGACGAGCAGTACTTC.

This chain uses TRBV11-2 with TRBJ2-3; a weak D match, TRBD2 (6 bases). V lost 2 bases to trimming and J lost 14 bases, with 20 bases between them. This CDR3 contains 14 residues. CDR1 and CDR2 from the germline V gene are SGHAT and FQNNGV. For the CDR3, the DNA is TGTGCCAGCAGCTTAAATGCGGAGGGAGATACGTGGTATTTT. This translates into CASSLNAEGDTWYF.

The chain has TRBV7-9 and TRBJ1-4; unclear D gene. This CDR3 is 14 amino acids long. V gave up 5 bases and J gave up 4 bases, with 11 bases separating them. The germline CDR1 and CDR2 sequences are SEHNR and FQNEAQ (reference sequence). CDR3 DNA: TGTGCCAGCAGCCCCCGTAGGGATAATGAAAAACTGTTTTTT. Its protein is CASSPRRDNEKLFF.

A word on this clonotype: A much larger clone differs by one base, so this may be a read error. The chain carries TRBV4-2 and TRBJ2-7, with no clear D. The CDR3 totals 15 residues. Germline assignment: CDR1 LGHNA and CDR2 YNFKEQ. The CDR3 region is CVSSQDAQIGYEQYF. In DNA, the CDR3 is TGTGTCAGCAGCCAAGATGCCCAGATAGGGTACGAGCAGTACTTC.

The rearrangement links TRBV12-3 or TRBV12-4 to TRBJ2-5; tentative D call: TRBD2 (6 bases). There are 15 residues in the CDR3. Between the trimmed V and J ends, which lost 2 bases and 9 bases, there was a span of 19 bases. CDR3 in amino acids: CASSLPFSGQEAQYF. Written as DNA, the CDR3 is TGTGCCAGCAGTTTACCCTTTAGCGGCCAGGAGGCCCAGTACTTC.

Comment on this clonotype: One end of the junction is discordant with germline, which a read error may explain. The V and J genes are TRBV12-3 or TRBV12-4 and TRBJ2-5; 8 bases match TRBD2. The CDR3 is 15 residues long. The CDR3 loop is CASSLAGKGQETQYF. The CDR3 DNA sequence: TGTGCCAGTAGTTTAGCGGGGAAAGGGCAAGAGACCCAGTACTTC.

Of note for this clonotype: The junction and the germline gene differ at one end; a read error may be behind it. This chain uses TRBV29-1 with TRBJ2-1; 10 nucleotides agree with TRBD2. Germline lookup yields CDR1 SQVTM and CDR2 ANQGSEA. The CDR3 is 15 residues long. The CDR3 loop is CSVVLAGSPYDEQFF. In DNA form, the CDR3 reads TGCAGCGTTGTACTAGCGGGGAGCCCCTACGATGAGCAGTTCTTC.

The sample holds many counts of this clonotype. The rearrangement uses TRBV12-3 or TRBV12-4 and TRBJ2-5, with D perhaps given as TRBD1 or TRBD2 (5 bases each). The CDR3 runs 13 residues. The V and J ends lost 5 bases and 7 bases respectively, with 14 bases between them. CDR3 nucleotide sequence: TGTGCCAGCAGTAGGGACCGCGACGGGACCCAGTACTTC. This encodes CASSRDRDGTQYF.

This clonotype was seen many times. This chain links TRBV6-1 with TRBJ2-1, with unresolved D. Trimming stripped 6 bases from V and 10 bases from J, with 10 bases between. The CDR3 loop spans 11 amino acids. Looked up from germline, CDR1 is MNHNS and CDR2 is SASEGT. The CDR3 bases are TGTGCCAGCAGGATCACACAAGAGCAGTTCTTC. Its protein product is CASRITQEQFF.

This clonotype was counted ten times or more. The chain combines TRBV12-3 or TRBV12-4 with TRBJ2-3; TRBD2 matches 8 bases. After removal of 3 bases from V and 5 bases from J, the junction contained 1 base not matched to a gene. The CDR3 spans 13 residues. Written as DNA, the CDR3 is TGTGCCAGCAGTTTCCGGGAGGGAGATACGCAGTATTTT. It translates to CASSFREGDTQYF.

The rearrangement joins TRBV7-9 to TRBJ2-1; 8 bases align to TRBD2. Germline values: CDR1 SEHNR, CDR2 FQNEAQ (reference sequence). J lost 6 bases, V lost 6 bases, and 16 bases had no gene match. This CDR3 is 17 amino acids long. The CDR3 DNA reads as TGTGCCAGCAGACCCCTCCCCAGCGGGAGTAGATGCAATGAGCAGTTCTTC. Protein: CASRPLPSGSRCNEQFF.

In the case of this clonotype: Just one base apart from a much larger clone, this may be a read error. V is TRBV6-1 and J is TRBJ2-7, with TRBD2 identical over 7 bases. Germline-derived CDR1 and CDR2 are MNHNS and SASEGT. This CDR3 spans 15 amino acids. After removal of 2 bases from V and 2 bases from J, the junction contained 6 bases not matched to a gene. As DNA, the CDR3 is TGTGCCAGCAGTGAAAGGTTAGCGGGTCCCTACGAGCAGTACTTC. Amino acids: CASSERLAGPYEQYF.

Worth noting for this clonotype: A junction end diverges from the germline sequence, so it may reflect a read error. The chain joins TRBV29-1 to TRBJ2-1; the match to TRBD2 covers 10 bases. This CDR3 is 16 amino acids long. Germline V gives CDR1 SQVTM, CDR2 ANQGSEA. CDR3 sequence reads: CSVVHPGTSVEGKQFF. CDR3 DNA: TGCAGTGTTGTTCATCCCGGGACTAGCGTCGAAGGGAAGCAGTTCTTC.

This clonotype has just one count. CDR3 DNA sequence: TGTGCCAGCAGGAACACAGGGGGAGTGAATGAAAAACTGTTTTTT. Its translation is CASRNTGGVNEKLFF. The gene calls are TRBV12-3 or TRBV12-4 and TRBJ1-4; TRBD1 matches 8 bases. V lost 6 bases, J lost 5 bases, and 8 bases stayed unmatched. The CDR3 has 15 residues.